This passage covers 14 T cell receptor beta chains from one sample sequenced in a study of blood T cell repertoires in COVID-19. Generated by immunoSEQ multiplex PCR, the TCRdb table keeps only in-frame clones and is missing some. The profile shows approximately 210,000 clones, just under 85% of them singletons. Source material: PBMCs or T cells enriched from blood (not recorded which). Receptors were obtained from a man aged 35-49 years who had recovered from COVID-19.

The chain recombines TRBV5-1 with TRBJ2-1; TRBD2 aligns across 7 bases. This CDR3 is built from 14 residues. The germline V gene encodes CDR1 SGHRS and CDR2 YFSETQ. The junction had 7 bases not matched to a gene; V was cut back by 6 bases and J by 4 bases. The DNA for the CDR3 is TGCGCCAGCAACGGCGGGAGCGTTTACAATGAGCAGTTCTTC. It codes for CASNGGSVYNEQFF.

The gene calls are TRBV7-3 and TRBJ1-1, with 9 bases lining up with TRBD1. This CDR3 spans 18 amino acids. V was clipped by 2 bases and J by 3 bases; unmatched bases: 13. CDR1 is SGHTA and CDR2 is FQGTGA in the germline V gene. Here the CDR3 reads CASSLGLGTGGAYTEAFF. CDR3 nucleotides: TGTGCCAGCAGCTTAGGATTGGGCACAGGGGGCGCATACACTGAAGCTTTCTTT.

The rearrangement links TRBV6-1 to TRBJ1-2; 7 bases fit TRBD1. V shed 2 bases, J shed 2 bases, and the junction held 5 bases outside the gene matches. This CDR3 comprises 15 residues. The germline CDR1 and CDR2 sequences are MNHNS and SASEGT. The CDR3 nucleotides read TGTGCCAGCAGTGAATTCGGGGGACAGAACTATGGCTACACCTTC. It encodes CASSEFGGQNYGYTF.

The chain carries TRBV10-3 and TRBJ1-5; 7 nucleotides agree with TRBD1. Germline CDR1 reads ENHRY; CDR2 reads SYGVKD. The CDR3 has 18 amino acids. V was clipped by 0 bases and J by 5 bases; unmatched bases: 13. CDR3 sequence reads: CAISESKLKGASDQPQHF. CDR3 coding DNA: TGTGCCATCAGTGAGTCGAAATTAAAGGGGGCGAGCGATCAGCCCCAGCATTTT.

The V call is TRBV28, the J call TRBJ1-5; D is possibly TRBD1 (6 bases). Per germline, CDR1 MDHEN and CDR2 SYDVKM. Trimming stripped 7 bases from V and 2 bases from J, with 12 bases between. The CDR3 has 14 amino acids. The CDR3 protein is CASNRDTRNQPQHF. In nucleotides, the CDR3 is TGTGCCAGCAATCGGGACACTCGCAATCAGCCCCAGCATTTT.

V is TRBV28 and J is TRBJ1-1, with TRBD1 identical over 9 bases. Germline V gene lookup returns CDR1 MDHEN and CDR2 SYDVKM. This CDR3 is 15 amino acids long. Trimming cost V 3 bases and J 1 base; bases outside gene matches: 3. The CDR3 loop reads CASSFPDRGNTEAFF. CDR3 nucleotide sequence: TGTGCCAGCAGTTTCCCGGACAGGGGGAACACTGAAGCTTTCTTT. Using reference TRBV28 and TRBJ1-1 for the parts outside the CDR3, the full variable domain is DVKVTQSSRYLVKRTGEKVFLECVQDMDHENMFWYRQDPGLGLRLIYFSYDVKMKEKGDIPEGYSVSREKKERFSLILESASTNQTSMYLCASSFPDRGNTEAFFGQGTRLTVV.

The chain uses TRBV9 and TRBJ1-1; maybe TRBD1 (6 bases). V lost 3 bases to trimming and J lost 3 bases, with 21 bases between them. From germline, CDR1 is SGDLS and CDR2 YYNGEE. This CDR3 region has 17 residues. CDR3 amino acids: CASSAGQEKVGDTEAFF. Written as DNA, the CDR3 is TGTGCCAGCAGCGCGGGACAAGAAAAGGTGGGGGACACTGAAGCTTTCTTT.

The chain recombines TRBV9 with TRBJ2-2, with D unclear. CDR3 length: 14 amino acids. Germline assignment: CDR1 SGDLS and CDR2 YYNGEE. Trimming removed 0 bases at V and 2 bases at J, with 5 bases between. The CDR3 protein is CASSVGHNTGELFF. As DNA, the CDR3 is TGTGCCAGCAGCGTAGGGCATAACACCGGGGAGCTGTTTTTT.

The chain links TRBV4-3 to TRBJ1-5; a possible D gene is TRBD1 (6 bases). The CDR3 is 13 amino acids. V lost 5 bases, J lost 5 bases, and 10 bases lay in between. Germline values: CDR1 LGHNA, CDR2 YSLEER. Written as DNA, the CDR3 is TGCGCCAGCAGCGGACAGCAGGATCAGCCCCAGCATTTT. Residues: CASSGQQDQPQHF.

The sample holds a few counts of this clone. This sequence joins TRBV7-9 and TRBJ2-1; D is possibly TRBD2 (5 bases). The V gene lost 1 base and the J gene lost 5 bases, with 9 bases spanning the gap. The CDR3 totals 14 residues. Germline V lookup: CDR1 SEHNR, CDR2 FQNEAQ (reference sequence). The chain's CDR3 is CASSLEGSHNEQFF. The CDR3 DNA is TGTGCCAGCAGCTTAGAAGGGAGCCACAATGAGCAGTTCTTC.

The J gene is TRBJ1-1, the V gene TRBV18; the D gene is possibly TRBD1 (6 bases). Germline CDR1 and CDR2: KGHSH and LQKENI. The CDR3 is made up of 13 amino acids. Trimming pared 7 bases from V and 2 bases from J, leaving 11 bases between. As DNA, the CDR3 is TGTGCCAGCTACGGACAGAAAAACACTGAAGCTTTCTTT. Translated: CASYGQKNTEAFF. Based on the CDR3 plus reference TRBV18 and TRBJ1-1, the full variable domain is NAGVMQNPRHLVRRRGQEARLRCSPMKGHSHVYWYRQLPEEGLKFMVYLQKENIIDESGMPKERFSAEFPKEGPSILRIQQVVRGDSAAYFCASYGQKNTEAFFGQGTRLTVV.

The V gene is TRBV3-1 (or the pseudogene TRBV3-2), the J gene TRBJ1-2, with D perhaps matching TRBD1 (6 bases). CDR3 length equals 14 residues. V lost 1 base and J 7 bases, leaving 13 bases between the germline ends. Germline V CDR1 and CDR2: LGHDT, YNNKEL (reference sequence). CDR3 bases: TGTGCCAGCAGCCAAGGGGGGGGCGCGAGTGGCTACACCTTC. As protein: CASSQGGGASGYTF.

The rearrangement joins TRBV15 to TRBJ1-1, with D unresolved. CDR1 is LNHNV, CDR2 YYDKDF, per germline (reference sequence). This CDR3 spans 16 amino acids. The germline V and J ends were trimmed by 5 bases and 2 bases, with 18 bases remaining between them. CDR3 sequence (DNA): TGTGCCACCAGCGATATGACTAGGTTTTACAACACTGAAGCTTTCTTT. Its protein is CATSDMTRFYNTEAFF.

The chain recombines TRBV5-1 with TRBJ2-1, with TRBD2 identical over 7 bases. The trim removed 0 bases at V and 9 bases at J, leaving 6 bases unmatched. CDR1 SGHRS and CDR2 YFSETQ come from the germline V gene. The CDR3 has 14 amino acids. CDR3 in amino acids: CASSLGEGLSEQFF. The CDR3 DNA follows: TGCGCCAGCAGCTTGGGGGAGGGCCTGAGTGAGCAGTTCTTC.